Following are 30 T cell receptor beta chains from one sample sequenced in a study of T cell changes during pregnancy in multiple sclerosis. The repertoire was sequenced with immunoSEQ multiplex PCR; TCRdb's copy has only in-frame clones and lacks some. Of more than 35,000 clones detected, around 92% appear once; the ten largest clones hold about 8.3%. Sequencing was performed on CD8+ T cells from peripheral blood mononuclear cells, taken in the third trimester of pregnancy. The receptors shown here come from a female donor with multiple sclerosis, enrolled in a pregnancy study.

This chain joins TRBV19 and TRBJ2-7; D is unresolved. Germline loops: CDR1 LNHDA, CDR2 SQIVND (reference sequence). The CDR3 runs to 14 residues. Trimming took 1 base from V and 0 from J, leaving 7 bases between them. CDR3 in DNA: TGTGCCAGTAGTATAGGAGGCTTCTCCTACGAGCAGTACTTC. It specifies CASSIGGFSYEQYF.

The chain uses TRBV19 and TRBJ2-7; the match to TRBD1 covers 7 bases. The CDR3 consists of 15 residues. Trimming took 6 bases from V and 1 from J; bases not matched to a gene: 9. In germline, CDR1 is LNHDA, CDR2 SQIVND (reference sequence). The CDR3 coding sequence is TGTGCCAGTAGGGACCCGGCCAGGGGGTCCTACGAGCAGTACTTC. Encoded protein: CASRDPARGSYEQYF.

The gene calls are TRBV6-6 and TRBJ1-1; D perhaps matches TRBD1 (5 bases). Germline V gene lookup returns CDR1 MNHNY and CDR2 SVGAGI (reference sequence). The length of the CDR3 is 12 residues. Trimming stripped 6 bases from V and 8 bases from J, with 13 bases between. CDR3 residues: CASSPGAGEAFF. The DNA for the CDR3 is TGTGCCAGCAGCCCCGGGGCGGGGGAAGCTTTCTTT.

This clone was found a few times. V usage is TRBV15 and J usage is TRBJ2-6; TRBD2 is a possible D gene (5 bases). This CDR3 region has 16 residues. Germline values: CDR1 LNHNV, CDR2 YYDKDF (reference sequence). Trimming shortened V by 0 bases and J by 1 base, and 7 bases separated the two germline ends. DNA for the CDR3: TGTGCCACCAGCAGAGATCGAGGGTCTGGGGCCAACGTCCTGACTTTC. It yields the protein CATSRDRGSGANVLTF.

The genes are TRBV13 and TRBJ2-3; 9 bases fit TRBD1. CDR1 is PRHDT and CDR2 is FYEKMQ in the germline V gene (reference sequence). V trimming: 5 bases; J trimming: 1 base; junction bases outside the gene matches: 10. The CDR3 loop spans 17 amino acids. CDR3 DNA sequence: TGTGCCAGCAGCCCCTCGTGGACAGGGGCCCGCACAGATACGCAGTATTTT. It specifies CASSPSWTGARTDTQYF.

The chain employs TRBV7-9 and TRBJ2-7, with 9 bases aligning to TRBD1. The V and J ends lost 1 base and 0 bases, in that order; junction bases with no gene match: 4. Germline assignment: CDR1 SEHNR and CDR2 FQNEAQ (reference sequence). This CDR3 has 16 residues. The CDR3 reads CASSLDRDRDSYEQYF. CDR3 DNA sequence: TGTGCCAGCAGCTTAGACCGGGACAGGGACTCCTACGAGCAGTACTTC.

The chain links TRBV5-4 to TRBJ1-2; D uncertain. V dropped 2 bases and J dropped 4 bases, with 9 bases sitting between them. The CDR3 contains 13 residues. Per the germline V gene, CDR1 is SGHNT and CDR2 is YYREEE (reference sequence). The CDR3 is CASSFWESYGYTF. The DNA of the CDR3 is TGTGCCAGCAGCTTTTGGGAGAGCTATGGCTACACCTTC.

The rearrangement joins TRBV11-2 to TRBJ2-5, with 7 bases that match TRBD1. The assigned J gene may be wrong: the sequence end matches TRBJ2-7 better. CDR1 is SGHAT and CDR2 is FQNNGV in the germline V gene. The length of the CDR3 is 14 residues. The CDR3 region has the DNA TGTGCCAGCAGCTTAGGATCAGGGGGATACGAGCAGTACTTC. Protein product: CASSLGSGGYEQYF.

The CDR3 loop reads CASQTGANVLTF. The DNA of the CDR3 is TGTGCCAGCCAGACTGGGGCCAACGTCCTGACTTTC. The chain carries TRBV2 and TRBJ2-6, with D unclear. The CDR3 has 12 amino acids. V was cut by 8 bases and J by 2 bases, with 4 bases left in between. Germline V gene data show CDR1 as SNHLY and CDR2 as FYNNEI.

Here the CDR3 DNA reads TGTGCCAGCAGCTTGGTGAGCGGGGGGGACACCGGGGAGCTGTTTTTT. Amino acids: CASSLVSGGDTGELFF. This chain joins TRBV5-4 and TRBJ2-2; 10 bases map to TRBD2. V was clipped by 0 bases and J by 3 bases; unmatched bases: 2. CDR3 length: 16 residues. Per the germline V gene, CDR1 is SGHNT and CDR2 is YYREEE (reference sequence).

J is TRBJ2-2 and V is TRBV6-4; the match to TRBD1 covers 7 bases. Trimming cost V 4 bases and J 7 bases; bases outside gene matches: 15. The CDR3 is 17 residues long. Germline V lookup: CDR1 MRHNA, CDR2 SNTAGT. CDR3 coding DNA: TGTGCCAGCAGTGGTACTGACAGGGAAGAGATGCACGGGGAGCTGTTTTTT. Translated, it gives CASSGTDREEMHGELFF.

CDR3 loop: CAISDRGGGTDTQYF. As DNA, the CDR3 is TGTGCCATCAGCGACAGGGGAGGTGGCACAGATACGCAGTATTTT. The chain is built from TRBV10-3 and TRBJ2-3; 8 nucleotides align to TRBD1. The CDR3 spans 15 residues. Germline V gene lookup returns CDR1 ENHRY and CDR2 SYGVKD. V lost 6 bases and J lost 1; bases outside the gene matches: 6.

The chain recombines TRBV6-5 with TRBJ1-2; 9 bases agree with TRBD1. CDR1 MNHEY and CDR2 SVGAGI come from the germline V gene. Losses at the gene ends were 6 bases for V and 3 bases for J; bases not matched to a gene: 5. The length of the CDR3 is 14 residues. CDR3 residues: CASSPGQGDYGYTF. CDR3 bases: TGTGCCAGCAGCCCGGGACAGGGAGACTATGGCTACACCTTC.

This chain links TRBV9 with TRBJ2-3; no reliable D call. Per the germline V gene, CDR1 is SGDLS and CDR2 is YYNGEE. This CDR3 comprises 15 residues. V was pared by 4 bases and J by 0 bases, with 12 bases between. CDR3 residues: CASSPRLASTDTQYF. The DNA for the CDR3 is TGTGCCAGCAGCCCGCGACTCGCTAGCACAGATACGCAGTATTTT.

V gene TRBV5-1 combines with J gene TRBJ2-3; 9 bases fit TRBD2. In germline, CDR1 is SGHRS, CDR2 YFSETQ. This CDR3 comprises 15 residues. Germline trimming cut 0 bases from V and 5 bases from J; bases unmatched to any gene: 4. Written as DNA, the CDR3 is TGCGCCAGCAGCTTGGGTGGACTAGCGTTAGATACGCAGTATTTT. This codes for CASSLGGLALDTQYF.

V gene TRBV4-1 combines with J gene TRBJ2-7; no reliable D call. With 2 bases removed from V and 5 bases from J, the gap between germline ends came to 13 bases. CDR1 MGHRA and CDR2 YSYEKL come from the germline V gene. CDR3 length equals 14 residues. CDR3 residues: CASSQNRPPDEQYF. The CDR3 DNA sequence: TGCGCCAGCAGCCAAAACAGACCGCCTGACGAGCAGTACTTC.

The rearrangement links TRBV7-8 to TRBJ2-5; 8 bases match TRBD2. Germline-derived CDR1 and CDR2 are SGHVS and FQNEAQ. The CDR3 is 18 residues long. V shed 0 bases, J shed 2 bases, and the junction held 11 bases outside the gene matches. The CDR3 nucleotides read TGTGCCAGCAGCTTAGCCCTAGGGACTAGTGGACCTCAAGAGACCCAGTACTTC. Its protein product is CASSLALGTSGPQETQYF. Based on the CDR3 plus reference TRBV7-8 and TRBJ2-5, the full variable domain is GAGVSQSPRYKVAKRGQDVALRCDPISGHVSLFWYQQALGQGPEFLTYFQNEAQLDKSGLPSDRFFAERPEGSVSTLKIQRTQQEDSAVYLCASSLALGTSGPQETQYFGPGTRLLVL.

The CDR3 spells CSVEYASGGMSDTQYF. DNA for the CDR3: TGCAGCGTTGAATACGCTAGCGGGGGTATGTCAGATACGCAGTATTTT. The V and J genes are TRBV29-1 and TRBJ2-3, with 10 nucleotides matching TRBD2. The germline CDR1 and CDR2 sequences are SQVTM and ANQGSEA. The CDR3 has 16 residues. The junction had 9 bases not matched to a gene; V was cut back by 2 bases and J by 4 bases.

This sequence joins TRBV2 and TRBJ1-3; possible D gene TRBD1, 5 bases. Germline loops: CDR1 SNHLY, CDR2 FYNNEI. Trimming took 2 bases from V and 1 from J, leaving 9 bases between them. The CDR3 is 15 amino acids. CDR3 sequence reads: CASSESGLSGNTIYF. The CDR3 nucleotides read TGTGCCAGCAGTGAATCAGGGCTTTCTGGAAACACCATATATTTT.

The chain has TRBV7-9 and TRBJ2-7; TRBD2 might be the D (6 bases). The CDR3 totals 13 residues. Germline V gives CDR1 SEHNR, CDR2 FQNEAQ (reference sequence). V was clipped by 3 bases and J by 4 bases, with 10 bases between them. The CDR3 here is CASSFPAGYEQYF. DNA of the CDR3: TGTGCCAGCAGCTTCCCGGCGGGATACGAGCAGTACTTC.

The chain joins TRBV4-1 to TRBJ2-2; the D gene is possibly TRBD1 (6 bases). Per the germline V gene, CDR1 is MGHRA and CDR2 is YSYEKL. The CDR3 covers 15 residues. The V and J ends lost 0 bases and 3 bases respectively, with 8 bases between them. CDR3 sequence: CASSQEDRHTGELFF. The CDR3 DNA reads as TGCGCCAGCAGCCAAGAAGACAGGCACACCGGGGAGCTGTTTTTT.

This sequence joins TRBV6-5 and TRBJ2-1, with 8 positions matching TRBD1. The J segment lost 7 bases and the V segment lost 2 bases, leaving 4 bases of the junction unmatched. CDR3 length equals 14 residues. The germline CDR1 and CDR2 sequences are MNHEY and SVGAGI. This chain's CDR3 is CASSYSRGLNEQFF. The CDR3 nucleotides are TGTGCCAGCAGTTACAGCAGGGGGCTAAATGAGCAGTTCTTC.

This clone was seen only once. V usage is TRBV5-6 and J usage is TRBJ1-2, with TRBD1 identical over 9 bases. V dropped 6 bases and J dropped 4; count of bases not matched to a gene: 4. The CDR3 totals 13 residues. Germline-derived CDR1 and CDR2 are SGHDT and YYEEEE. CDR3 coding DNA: TGTGCCAGCAAGACAGGGGGTTTCTATGGCTACACCTTC. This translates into CASKTGGFYGYTF.

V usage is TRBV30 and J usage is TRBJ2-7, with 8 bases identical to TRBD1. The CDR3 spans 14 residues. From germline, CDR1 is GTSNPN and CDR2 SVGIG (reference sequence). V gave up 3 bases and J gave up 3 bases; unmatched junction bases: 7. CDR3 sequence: CAWRPDRALYEQYF. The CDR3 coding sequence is TGTGCCTGGAGACCGGACAGGGCCCTCTACGAGCAGTACTTC.

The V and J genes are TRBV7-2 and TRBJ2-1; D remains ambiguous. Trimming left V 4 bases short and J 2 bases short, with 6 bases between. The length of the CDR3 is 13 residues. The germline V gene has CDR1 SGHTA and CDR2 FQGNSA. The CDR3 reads CASSYSAYNEQFF. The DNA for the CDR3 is TGTGCCAGCAGCTACTCGGCCTACAATGAGCAGTTCTTC.

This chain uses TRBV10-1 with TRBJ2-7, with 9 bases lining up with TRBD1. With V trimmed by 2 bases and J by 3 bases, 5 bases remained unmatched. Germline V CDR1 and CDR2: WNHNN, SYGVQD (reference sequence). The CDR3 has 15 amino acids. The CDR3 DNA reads TGCGCCAGCAGTGAGGGACCGGGACAGGGCTACGAGCAGTACTTC. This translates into CASSEGPGQGYEQYF.

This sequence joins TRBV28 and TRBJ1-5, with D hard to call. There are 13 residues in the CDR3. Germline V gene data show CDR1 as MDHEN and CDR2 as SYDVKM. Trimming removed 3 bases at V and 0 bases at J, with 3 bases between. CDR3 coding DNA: TGTGCCAGCAGTTTCGTTAGCAATCAGCCCCAGCATTTT. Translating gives CASSFVSNQPQHF.

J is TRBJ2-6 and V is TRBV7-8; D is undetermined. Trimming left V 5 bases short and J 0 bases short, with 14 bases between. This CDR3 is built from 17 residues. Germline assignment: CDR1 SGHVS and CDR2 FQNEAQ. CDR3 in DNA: TGTGCCAGCAGCCCGACCCCAGGAATCTCTGGGGCCAACGTCCTGACTTTC. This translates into CASSPTPGISGANVLTF.

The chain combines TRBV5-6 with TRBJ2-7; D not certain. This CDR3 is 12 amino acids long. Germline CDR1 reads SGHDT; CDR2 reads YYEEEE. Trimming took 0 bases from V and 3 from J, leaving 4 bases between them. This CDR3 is CASSLGGYEQYF. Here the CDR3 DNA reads TGTGCCAGCAGCTTGGGCGGCTACGAGCAGTACTTC. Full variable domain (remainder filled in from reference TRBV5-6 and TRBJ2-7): DAGVTQSPTHLIKTRGQQVTLRCSPKSGHDTVSWYQQALGQGPQFIFQYYEEEERQRGNFPDRFSGHQFPNYSSELNVNALLLGDSALYLCASSLGGYEQYFGPGTRLTVT.

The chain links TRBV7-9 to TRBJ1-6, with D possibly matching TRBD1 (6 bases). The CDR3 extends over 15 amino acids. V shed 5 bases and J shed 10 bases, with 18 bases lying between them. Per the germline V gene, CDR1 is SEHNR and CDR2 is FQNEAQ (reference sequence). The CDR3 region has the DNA TGTGCCAGCAGCCTGGGGGCACAGGGTCACTCACCCCTCCACTTT. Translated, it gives CASSLGAQGHSPLHF.